This T cell receptor beta chain was captured in a study of blood T cell repertoires in COVID-19. Study-level background: Material from acute and convalescent COVID-19 was sourced from the United States, Italy and Spain. Sample material is recorded as cDNA or gDNA derived from T cells, B-cell-depleted T cells, or PBMCs.

V dropped 2 bases and J dropped 5 bases, with 14 bases sitting between them. CDR3 length: 15 amino acids. Per germline, CDR1 ENHRY and CDR2 SYGVKD. Per the original methods: Estimates of nucleated cell counts were drawn from the amplification of reference gene primers. This table comes from immunoSEQ multiplex PCR, and its TCRdb copy is limited to in-frame clones, with some not included. D and trimming were read from the DNA, whereas the V and J calls and clone size are those reported in that table. The table has roughly 250,000 clones, around 81% seen once; the top ten hold 15% to 19%. This clonotype was sampled from a person between 65 and 79 years old with COVID-19, enrolled during active disease. The sequenced material came from peripheral blood. This chain connects TRBV10-3 to TRBJ2-3; weak D call: TRBD1 (5 bases). Written as DNA, the CDR3 is TGTGCCATCAGTGAGGGTAGGGGCCGAAGAGATACGCAGTATTTT. It translates to CAISEGRGRRDTQYF.